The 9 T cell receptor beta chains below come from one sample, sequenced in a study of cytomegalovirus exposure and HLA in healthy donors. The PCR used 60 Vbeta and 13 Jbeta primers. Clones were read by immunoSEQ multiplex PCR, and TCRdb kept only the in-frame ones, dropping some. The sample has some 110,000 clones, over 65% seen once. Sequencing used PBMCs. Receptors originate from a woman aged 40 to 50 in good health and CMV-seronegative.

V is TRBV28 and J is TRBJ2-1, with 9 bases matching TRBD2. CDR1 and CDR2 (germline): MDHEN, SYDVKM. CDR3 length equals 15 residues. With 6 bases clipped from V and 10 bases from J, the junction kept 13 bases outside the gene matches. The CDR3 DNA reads TGTGCCAGCAGCCCGAACGGGCGGGAGGGCCACGAGCAGTTCTTC. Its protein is CASSPNGREGHEQFF. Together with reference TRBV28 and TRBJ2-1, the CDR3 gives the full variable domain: DVKVTQSSRYLVKRTGEKVFLECVQDMDHENMFWYRQDPGLGLRLIYFSYDVKMKEKGDIPEGYSVSREKKERFSLILESASTNQTSMYLCASSPNGREGHEQFFGPGTRLTVL.

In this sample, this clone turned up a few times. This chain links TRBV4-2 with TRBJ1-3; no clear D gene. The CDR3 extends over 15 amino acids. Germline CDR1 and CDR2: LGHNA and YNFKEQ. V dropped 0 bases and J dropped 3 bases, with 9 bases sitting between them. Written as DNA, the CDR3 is TGTGCCAGCAGCCAAGATCTGGCCGTTGGAAACACCATATATTTT. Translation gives CASSQDLAVGNTIYF.

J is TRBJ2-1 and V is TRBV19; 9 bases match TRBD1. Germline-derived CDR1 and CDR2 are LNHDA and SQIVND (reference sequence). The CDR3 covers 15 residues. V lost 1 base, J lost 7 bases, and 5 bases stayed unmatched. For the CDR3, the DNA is TGTGCCAGTAGTATAGGGGGACAGGGAAGTAATGAGCAGTTCTTC. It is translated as CASSIGGQGSNEQFF. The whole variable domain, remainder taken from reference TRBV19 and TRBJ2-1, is DGGITQSPKYLFRKEGQNVTLSCEQNLNHDAMYWYRQDPGQGLRLIYYSQIVNDFQKGDIAEGYSVSREKKESFPLTVTSAQKNPTAFYLCASSIGGQGSNEQFFGPGTRLTVL.

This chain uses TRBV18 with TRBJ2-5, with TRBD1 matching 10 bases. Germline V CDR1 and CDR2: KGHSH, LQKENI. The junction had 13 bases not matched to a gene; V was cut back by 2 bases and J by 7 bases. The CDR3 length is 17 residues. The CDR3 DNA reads TGTGCCAGCTCACCAAAGACAGGGGGCTGGGTTACAAGGACCCAGTACTTC. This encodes CASSPKTGGWVTRTQYF.

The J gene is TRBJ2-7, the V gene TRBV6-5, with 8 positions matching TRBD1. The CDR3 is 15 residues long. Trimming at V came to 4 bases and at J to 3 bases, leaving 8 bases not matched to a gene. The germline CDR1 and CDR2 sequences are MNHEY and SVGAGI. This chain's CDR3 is CASSSTTGGSYEQYF. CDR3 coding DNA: TGTGCCAGCAGTTCCACTACAGGGGGTAGCTACGAGCAGTACTTC.

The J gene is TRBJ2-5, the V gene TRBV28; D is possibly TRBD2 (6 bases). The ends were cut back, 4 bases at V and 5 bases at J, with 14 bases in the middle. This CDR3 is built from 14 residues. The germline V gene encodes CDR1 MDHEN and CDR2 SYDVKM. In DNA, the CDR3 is TGTGCCAGCAGTTCCCCTTTTCGGGGGGAGACCCAGTACTTC. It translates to CASSSPFRGETQYF.

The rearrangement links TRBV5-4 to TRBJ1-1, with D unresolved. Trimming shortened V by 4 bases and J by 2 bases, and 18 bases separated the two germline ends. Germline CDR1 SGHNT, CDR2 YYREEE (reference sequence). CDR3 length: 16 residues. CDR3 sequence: CASSRIQTVTNTEAFF. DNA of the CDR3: TGTGCCAGCAGCCGAATCCAAACAGTCACTAACACTGAAGCTTTCTTT. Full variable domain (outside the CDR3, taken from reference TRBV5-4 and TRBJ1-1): ETGVTQSPTHLIKTRGQQVTLRCSSQSGHNTVSWYQQALGQGPQFIFQYYREEENGRGNFPPRFSGLQFPNYSSELNVNALELDDSALYLCASSRIQTVTNTEAFFGQGTRLTVV.

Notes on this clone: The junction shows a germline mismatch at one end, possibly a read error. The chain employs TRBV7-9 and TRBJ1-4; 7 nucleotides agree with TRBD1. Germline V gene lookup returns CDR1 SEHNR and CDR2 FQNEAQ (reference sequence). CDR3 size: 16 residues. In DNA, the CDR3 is TGTTCCAGCAGCTCACCTTACAGGGGTGCTAATGAAAAACTGTTTTTT. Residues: CSSSSPYRGANEKLFF.

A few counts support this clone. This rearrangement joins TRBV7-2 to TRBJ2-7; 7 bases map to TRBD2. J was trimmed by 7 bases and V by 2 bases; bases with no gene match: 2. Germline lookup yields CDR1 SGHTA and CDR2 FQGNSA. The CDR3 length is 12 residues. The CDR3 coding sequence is TGTGCCAGCAGCTTAACAGCGGGAGAGCAGTACTTC. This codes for CASSLTAGEQYF.